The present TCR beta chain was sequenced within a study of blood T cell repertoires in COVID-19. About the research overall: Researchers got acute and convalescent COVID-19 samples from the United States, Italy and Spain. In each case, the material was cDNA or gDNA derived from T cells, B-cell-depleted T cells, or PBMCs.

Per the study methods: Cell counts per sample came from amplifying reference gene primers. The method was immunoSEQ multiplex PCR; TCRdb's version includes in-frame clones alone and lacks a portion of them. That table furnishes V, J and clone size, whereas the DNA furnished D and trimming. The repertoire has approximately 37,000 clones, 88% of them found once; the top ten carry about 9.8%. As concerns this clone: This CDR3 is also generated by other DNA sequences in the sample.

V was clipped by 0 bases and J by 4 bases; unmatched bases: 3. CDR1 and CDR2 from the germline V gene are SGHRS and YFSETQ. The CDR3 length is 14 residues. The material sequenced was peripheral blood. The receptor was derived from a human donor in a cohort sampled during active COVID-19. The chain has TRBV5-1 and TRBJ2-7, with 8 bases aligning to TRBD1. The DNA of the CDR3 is TGCGCCAGCAGCTTGGGCCAGGGGGCGTACGAGCAGTACTTC. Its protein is CASSLGQGAYEQYF.